A single T cell receptor beta chain is shown here with its context. Its antigen is still unknown. The source of the sample is a study of blood T cells in healthy people across ages. PCR was performed a second time for about 7 to 12 cycles using a sample-barcoded 5' primer and a J-beta primer mix. TCRdb recomputed calls from the 5' RACE reads with MiXCR, one row per CDR3 protein. Of roughly 800,000 distinct CDR3 sequences listed, roughly 60% were seen once; the top ten hold roughly 20%. Study findings and constraints: Among T cells, TCR beta diversity per million cells dropped roughly linearly as age rose. CMV status of donors was unknown, possibly confounding expanded clonotype changes.

Germline values: CDR1 MNHEY, CDR2 SVGEGT. CDR3 size: 15 residues. J lost 4 bases, V lost 7 bases, and 9 bases had no gene match. V and J are TRBV6-2 or TRBV6-3 and TRBJ2-1; the match to TRBD2 covers 8 bases. The sequence was collected from a man aged 25-40 years in good health. Sequenced: blood. As DNA, the CDR3 is TGTGCCAGCAACTTCGCGGGAGGACCTTACAATGAGCAGTTCTTC. It codes for CASNFAGGPYNEQFF.